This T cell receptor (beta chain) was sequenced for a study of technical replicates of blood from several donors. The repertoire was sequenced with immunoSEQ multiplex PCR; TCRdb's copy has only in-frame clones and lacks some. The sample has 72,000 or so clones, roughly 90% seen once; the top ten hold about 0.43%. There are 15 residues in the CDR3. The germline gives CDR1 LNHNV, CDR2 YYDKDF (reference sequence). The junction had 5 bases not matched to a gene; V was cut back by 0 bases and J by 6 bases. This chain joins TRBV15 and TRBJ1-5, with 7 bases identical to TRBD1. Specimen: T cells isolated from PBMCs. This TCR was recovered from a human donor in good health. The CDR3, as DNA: TGTGCCACCAGCAGAGATATAGGGGGCGGTCAGCCCCAGCATTTT. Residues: CATSRDIGGGQPQHF.